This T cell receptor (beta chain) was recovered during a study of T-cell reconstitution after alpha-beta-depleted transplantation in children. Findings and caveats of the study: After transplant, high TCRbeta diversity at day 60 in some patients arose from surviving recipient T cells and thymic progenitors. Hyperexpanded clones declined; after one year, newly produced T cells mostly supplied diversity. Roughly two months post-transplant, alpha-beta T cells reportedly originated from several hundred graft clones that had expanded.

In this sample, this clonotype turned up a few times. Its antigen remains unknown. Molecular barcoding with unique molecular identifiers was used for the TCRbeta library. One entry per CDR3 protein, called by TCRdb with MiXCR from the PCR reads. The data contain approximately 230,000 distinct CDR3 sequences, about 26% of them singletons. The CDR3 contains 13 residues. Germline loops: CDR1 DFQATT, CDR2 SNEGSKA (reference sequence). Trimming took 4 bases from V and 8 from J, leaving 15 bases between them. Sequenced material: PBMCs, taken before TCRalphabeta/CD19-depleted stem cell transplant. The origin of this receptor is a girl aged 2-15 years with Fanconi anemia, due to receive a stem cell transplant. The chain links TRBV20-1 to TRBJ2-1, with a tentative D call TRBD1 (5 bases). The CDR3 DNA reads TGCAGTGCTATAGACAGTATCTTCGATGAGCAGTTCTTC. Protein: CSAIDSIFDEQFF.